These T cell receptor beta chains were read from a single sample in a study of T cell responses to AZD1222 COVID-19 vaccine. Some clones are missing from TCRdb's copy, which holds only in-frame ones; the method was immunoSEQ multiplex PCR. The repertoire consists of around 110,000 clones, with about 90% occurring once and the leading ten covering approximately 8.2%. The sequencing used peripheral blood, collected 28 days after the second AZD1222 dose. The receptors originated from an adult who received the AZD1222 COVID-19 vaccine. Both conserved end residues are part of each CDR3. The D gene is left open where the match is weak. Clone size, where shown, is once, few, many, or a class for clones that have expanded.

>NA|TRBV18|NA|TRBJ1-3
CASSPRDASSGNTIYF
TGTGCCAGCTCACCCCGGGACGCGAGCTCTGGAAACACCATATATTTT
>TRBD1|TRBV5-1|NA|TRBJ2-3
CASSLGGASTDTQYF
TGCGCCAGCAGCTTAGGGGGCGCGAGCACAGATACGCAGTATTTT
>TRBD1|TRBV27|NA|TRBJ1-4
CASRDRRRGLGGNEKLFF
TGTGCCAGCAGGGATCGGCGTAGGGGGCTGGGTGGAAATGAAAAACTGTTTTTT
>NA|TRBV9|NA|TRBJ1-5
CASSVYSSNQPQHF
TGTGCCAGCAGCGTTTACAGTAGCAATCAGCCCCAGCATTTT
>NA|TRBV7-8|NA|TRBJ1-2
CASSIDSYGYTF
TGTGCCAGCAGCATCGACAGCTATGGCTACACCTTC
>NA|TRBV5-4|NA|TRBJ2-6
CASSLGRVLAGANVLTF
TGTGCCAGCAGCTTGGGCCGGGTGTTAGCTGGGGCCAACGTCCTGACTTTC
>TRBD1|TRBV5-1|NA|TRBJ2-1
CASSLASGGEQFF
TGCGCCAGCAGCTTGGCCTCAGGGGGTGAGCAGTTCTTC
>NA|TRBV6-5|NA|TRBJ2-4
CASSQGGKAKNIQYF
TGTGCCAGCAGTCAGGGGGGGAAAGCCAAAAACATTCAGTACTTC
>NA|TRBV12-3/TRBV12-4|NA|TRBJ1-2
CASSLKGGYTF
TGTGCCAGCAGTTTAAAGGGAGGCTACACCTTC
>NA|TRBV7-8|NA|TRBJ1-5
CASSSTSGDQPQHF
TGTGCCAGCAGCTCGACCTCAGGTGATCAGCCCCAGCATTTT
>NA|TRBV2|NA|TRBJ1-2
CASSASTYGYTF
TGTGCCAGCAGTGCATCGACTTATGGCTACACCTTC
>TRBD1|TRBV18|NA|TRBJ1-1
CASSPGQSRTEAFF
TGTGCCAGCTCACCGGGACAGTCACGCACTGAAGCTTTCTTT
>NA|TRBV7-9|once|TRBJ2-5
CASSLEGVGTGKTQYF
TGTGCCAGCAGCTTAGAAGGGGTAGGGACCGGTAAGACCCAGTACTTC
>NA|TRBV25-1|NA|TRBJ2-2
CASSEWGSAFSTGELFF
TGTGCCAGCAGTGAATGGGGATCTGCGTTTTCCACCGGGGAGCTGTTTTTT
>TRBD1|TRBV7-2|NA|TRBJ1-2
CASRQTGIGGYTF
TGTGCCAGCAGGCAGACAGGGATTGGAGGCTACACCTTC
>NA|TRBV2|NA|TRBJ2-7
CASLLRDEQYF
TGTGCCAGCCTCCTTCGGGACGAGCAGTACTTC
>NA|TRBV5-6|NA|TRBJ2-7
CASSSRTVGTYEQYF
TGTGCCAGCAGCTCTAGGACAGTGGGGACCTACGAGCAGTACTTC
>NA|TRBV7-9|NA|TRBJ2-5
CASSLSREETQYF
TGTGCCAGCAGCCTAAGTCGCGAAGAGACCCAGTACTTC
>NA|TRBV24-1|NA|TRBJ1-5
CATSDPSQAGDQPQHF
TGTGCCACCAGTGATCCTTCACAGGCGGGGGATCAGCCCCAGCATTTT
>NA|TRBV6-2/TRBV6-3|medium-sized|TRBJ2-4
CASSLEDIGIQYF
TGTGCCAGCAGTTTAGAGGACATCGGCATTCAGTACTTC
>NA|TRBV5-5|NA|TRBJ2-2
CASSLEAGAPGELFF
TGTGCCAGCAGCTTGGAGGCAGGGGCCCCCGGGGAGCTGTTTTTT
>TRBD1|TRBV18|NA|TRBJ2-7
CASSPGTGEGEQYF
TGTGCCAGCTCACCGGGGACAGGGGAGGGGGAGCAGTACTTC
>NA|TRBV9|NA|TRBJ2-7
CASSVAQSSYEQYF
TGTGCCAGCAGCGTAGCGCAGAGCTCCTACGAGCAGTACTTC
>NA|TRBV18|NA|TRBJ1-2
CASSPPGGEARGYTF
TGTGCCAGCTCACCACCAGGTGGGGAAGCGAGGGGCTACACCTTC